This T cell receptor beta chain was captured in a study of beta chain features in type 1 diabetes. The overall study: Examination covered roughly 100,000,000 sorted cells spanning all samples.

This clone has more than one count but fewer than ten. This CDR3 is 14 amino acids long. Per germline, CDR1 SGDLS and CDR2 YYNGEE. Deletions cut 3 bases from V and 5 bases from J, with 14 bases between. The authors reverse transcribed all of the isolated RNA, so sequencing captured expressed TCRB transcripts. TCRdb keeps only in-frame clones here, not all; method: immunoSEQ multiplex PCR. The sample carries around 300,000 clones, under 8.5% recorded once. Sorting with CD45RO/CCR7/CD25/CD127/CD95/CD27 yielded naive, central memory, regulatory and stem-like memory CD4+ cells. The specimen was central memory CD4+ T cells from blood. The J gene is TRBJ2-5, the V gene TRBV9, with a possible D match to TRBD2 (6 bases). The receptor comes from a woman younger than 30 in good health. For the CDR3, the DNA is TGTGCCAGCAGCGAGGGAGGTGCCTCGGAGACCCAGTACTTC. Residues: CASSEGGASETQYF.